This passage covers 12 T cell receptor beta chains from one sample sequenced in a study of CXCR3-negative and CXCR3-positive naive CD8 T cells. Each TRB cDNA library was prepared by 5' RACE (with UMI labels). TCRdb re-called the 5' RACE reads and catalogs CDR3 proteins one per entry, DNA excluded. Recorded for this sample: 70,000 to 100,000 distinct CDR3 sequences. Material: naive CXCR3- CD8+ T cells from blood. Subset of the sample: CD45RO-CCR7+CD27+CD95- naive CD8+ T cells lacking CXCR3 (TNR3-). These receptors all come from a human donor in good health. Some clones in this sample may be carry-over from other donors' samples.

This CDR3 reads CASSLGAGGGSPLHF. V and J are TRBV5-1 and TRBJ1-6; the TCRdb D gene call, TRBD1, has no DNA to confirm it. The length of the CDR3 is 15 residues. Germline V gene data show CDR1 as SGHRS and CDR2 as YFSETQ. The variable domain in full, with the rest retrieved from reference TRBV5-1 and TRBJ1-6, is KAGVTQTPRYLIKTRGQQVTLSCSPISGHRSVSWYQQTPGQGLQFLFEYFSETQRNKGNFPGRFSGRQFSNSRSEMNVSTLELGDSALYLCASSLGAGGGSPLHFGNGTRLTVT.

This chain joins TRBV11-2 and TRBJ2-7; TCRdb picks TRBD1, but there is no DNA to check that call. CDR1 is SGHAT and CDR2 is FQNNGV in the germline V gene. CDR3 size: 15 residues. The CDR3 reads CASSFSRGSVGEQYF.

The V call is TRBV7-9, the J call TRBJ2-7; checking the TCRdb D call of TRBD1 is not possible without DNA. The CDR3 sequence is 15 residues long. Germline loops: CDR1 SEHNR, CDR2 FQNEAQ (reference sequence). CDR3 sequence reads: CASSSEGTGTYEQYF.

The chain carries TRBV10-3 and TRBJ1-1. The CDR3 has 13 residues. Germline CDR1 reads ENHRY; CDR2 reads SYGVKD. The CDR3 spells CAISAAGDTEAFF.

The chain has TRBV6-6 and TRBJ2-1; TCRdb calls TRBD2, which cannot be checked without DNA. The CDR3 sequence is 14 residues long. CDR1 and CDR2 from the germline V gene are MNHNY and SVGAGI (reference sequence). The CDR3 reads CASSYSGLGNEQFF.

The gene calls are TRBV4-1 and TRBJ2-7. The germline gives CDR1 MGHRA, CDR2 YSYEKL. The CDR3 loop spans 15 amino acids. This CDR3 is CASSQDLGRLYEQYF.

This chain uses TRBV29-1 with TRBJ2-2; no DNA is available, so the TRBD1 call from TCRdb remains unchecked. Germline CDR1 and CDR2: SQVTM and ANQGSEA. This CDR3 has 16 amino acids. CDR3 protein: CSVDERGQGVIGELFF.

J is TRBJ2-1 and V is TRBV28; with no DNA, the TCRdb D assignment of TRBD2 cannot be verified. This CDR3 comprises 14 residues. The germline V gene encodes CDR1 MDHEN and CDR2 SYDVKM. The CDR3: CASSFYAGGMEQFF.

The chain couples TRBV29-1 to TRBJ2-3; TCRdb indicates TRBD1, and absent DNA this call remains unverified. In germline, CDR1 is SQVTM, CDR2 ANQGSEA. The CDR3 has 15 amino acids. The CDR3 sequence: CSVEGDRAVTDTQYF.

This rearrangement joins TRBV20-1 to TRBJ2-7; TCRdb selects TRBD1, and the lack of DNA leaves this call unchecked. Per the germline V gene, CDR1 is DFQATT and CDR2 is SNEGSKA (reference sequence). The CDR3 extends over 14 amino acids. CDR3 residues: CSASGQGDPYEQYF.

V usage is TRBV29-1 and J usage is TRBJ2-1; TCRdb returns TRBD2, unconfirmable since there is no DNA. Germline V gene lookup returns CDR1 SQVTM and CDR2 ANQGSEA. There are 12 residues in the CDR3. The CDR3 spells CAGTSGSDEQFF.

This sequence joins TRBV9 and TRBJ2-1; the D gene TCRdb calls, TRBD1, cannot be checked with no DNA. There are 14 residues in the CDR3. CDR1 is SGDLS and CDR2 is YYNGEE in the germline V gene. CDR3 loop: CASSAEPGDNEQFF.